The clone carrying this T cell receptor (beta chain) came up a few times. Sequenced material consisted of expressed TCRB transcripts (all of the isolated RNA was reverse transcribed). Sequencing of naive, central memory and regulatory T cell samples gave an average of approximately 3.5 million reads. The data were produced by immunoSEQ multiplex PCR, yet TCRdb's version contains in-frame clones alone and is incomplete. The sample has approximately 400,000 clones, about 16% seen once. Trimming removed 4 bases from V and 0 bases from J, with 9 bases in between. Germline V CDR1 and CDR2: KGHSH, LQKENI. CDR3 size: 14 residues. This sample stems from a study of beta chain features in type 1 diabetes.

The chain uses TRBV18 and TRBJ2-5; D is ambiguous. The TCR was taken from a woman aged 18-29 years in good health. The sample taken for sequencing was naive CD4+ T cells from blood. The CDR3 DNA is TGTGCCAGCTCACTCGCCAGCGACCAAGAGACCCAGTACTTC. Its translation is CASSLASDQETQYF.